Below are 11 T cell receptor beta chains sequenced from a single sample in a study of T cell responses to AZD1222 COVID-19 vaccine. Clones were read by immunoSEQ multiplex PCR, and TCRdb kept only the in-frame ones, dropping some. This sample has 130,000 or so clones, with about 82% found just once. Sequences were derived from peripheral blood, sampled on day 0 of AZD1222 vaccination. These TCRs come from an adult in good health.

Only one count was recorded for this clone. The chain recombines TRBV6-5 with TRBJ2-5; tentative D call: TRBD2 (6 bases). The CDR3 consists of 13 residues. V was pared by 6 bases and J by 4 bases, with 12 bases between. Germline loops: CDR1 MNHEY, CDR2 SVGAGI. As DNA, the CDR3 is TGTGCCAGCAGCCCCCGGAGGGGAGAGACCCAGTACTTC. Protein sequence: CASSPRRGETQYF.

The CDR3 DNA sequence: TGTGCCAGCAGGTCTCCAGGGGAATACACTGAAGCTTTCTTT. The encoded protein is CASRSPGEYTEAFF. V usage is TRBV7-2 and J usage is TRBJ1-1; D perhaps matches TRBD1 (6 bases). This CDR3 spans 14 amino acids. V lost 6 bases and J lost 3, with 14 bases in between. Germline V gene sequence: CDR1 SGHTA, CDR2 FQGNSA.

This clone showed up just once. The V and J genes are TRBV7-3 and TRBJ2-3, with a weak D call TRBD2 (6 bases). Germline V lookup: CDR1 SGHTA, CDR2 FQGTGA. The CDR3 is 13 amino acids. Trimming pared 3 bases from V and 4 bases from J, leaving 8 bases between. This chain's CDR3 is CASSLTGADTQYF. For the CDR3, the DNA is TGTGCCAGCAGCTTGACGGGGGCAGATACGCAGTATTTT. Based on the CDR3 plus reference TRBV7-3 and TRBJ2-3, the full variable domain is GAGVSQTPSNKVTEKGKYVELRCDPISGHTALYWYRQSLGQGPEFLIYFQGTGAADDSGLPNDRFFAVRPEGSVSTLKIQRTERGDSAVYLCASSLTGADTQYFGPGTRLTVL.

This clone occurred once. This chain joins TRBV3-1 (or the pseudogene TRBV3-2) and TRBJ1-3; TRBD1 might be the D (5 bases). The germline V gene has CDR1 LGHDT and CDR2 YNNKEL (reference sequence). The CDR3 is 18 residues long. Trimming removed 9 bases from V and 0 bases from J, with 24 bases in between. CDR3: CASTLAVGGRGSGNTIYF. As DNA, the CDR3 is TGTGCCAGTACACTGGCTGTGGGGGGGAGAGGCTCTGGAAACACCATATATTTT.

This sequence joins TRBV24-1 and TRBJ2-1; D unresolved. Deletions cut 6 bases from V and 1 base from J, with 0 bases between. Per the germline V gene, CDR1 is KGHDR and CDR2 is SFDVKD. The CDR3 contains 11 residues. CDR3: CATSSYNEQFF. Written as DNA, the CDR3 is TGTGCCACCAGTTCCTACAATGAGCAGTTCTTC.

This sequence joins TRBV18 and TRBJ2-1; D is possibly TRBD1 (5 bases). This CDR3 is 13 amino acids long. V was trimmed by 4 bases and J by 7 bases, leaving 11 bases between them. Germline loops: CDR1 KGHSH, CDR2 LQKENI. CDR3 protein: CASSLKGPNEQFF. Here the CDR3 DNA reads TGTGCCAGCTCACTAAAGGGGCCGAATGAGCAGTTCTTC. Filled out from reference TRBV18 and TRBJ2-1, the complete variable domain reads NAGVMQNPRHLVRRRGQEARLRCSPMKGHSHVYWYRQLPEEGLKFMVYLQKENIIDESGMPKERFSAEFPKEGPSILRIQQVVRGDSAAYFCASSLKGPNEQFFGPGTRLTVL.

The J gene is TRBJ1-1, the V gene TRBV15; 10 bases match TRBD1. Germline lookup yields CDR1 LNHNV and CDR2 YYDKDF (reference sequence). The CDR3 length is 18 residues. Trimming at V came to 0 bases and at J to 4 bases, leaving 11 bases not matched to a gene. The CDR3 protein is CATSRDALYGQGGTEAFF. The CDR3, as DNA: TGTGCCACCAGCAGAGATGCTCTTTACGGACAGGGGGGCACTGAAGCTTTCTTT. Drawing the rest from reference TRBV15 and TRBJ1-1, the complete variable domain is DAMVIQNPRYQVTQFGKPVTLSCSQTLNHNVMYWYQQKSSQAPKLLFHYYDKDFNNEADTPDNFQSRRPNTSFCFLDIRSPGLGDTAMYLCATSRDALYGQGGTEAFFGQGTRLTVV.

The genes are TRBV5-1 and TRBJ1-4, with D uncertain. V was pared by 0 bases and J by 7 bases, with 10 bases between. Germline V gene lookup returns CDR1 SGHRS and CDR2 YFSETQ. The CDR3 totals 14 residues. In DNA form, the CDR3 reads TGCGCCAGCAGCTTGGCGGCCCGGGGTGAAAAACTGTTTTTT. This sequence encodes CASSLAARGEKLFF.

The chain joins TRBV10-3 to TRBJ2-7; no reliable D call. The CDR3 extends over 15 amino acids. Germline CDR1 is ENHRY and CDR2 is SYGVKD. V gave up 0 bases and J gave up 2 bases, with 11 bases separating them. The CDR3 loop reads CAISESYGFTYEQYF. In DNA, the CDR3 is TGTGCCATCAGTGAGTCGTATGGGTTTACCTACGAGCAGTACTTC.

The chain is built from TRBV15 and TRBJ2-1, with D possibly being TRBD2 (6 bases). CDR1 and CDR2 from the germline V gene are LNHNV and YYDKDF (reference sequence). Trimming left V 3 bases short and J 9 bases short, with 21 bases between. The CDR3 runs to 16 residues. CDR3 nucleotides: TGTGCCACCAGCAGGGAGGGGTACGGGACGGTAGGTGAGCAGTTCTTC. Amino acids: CATSREGYGTVGEQFF.

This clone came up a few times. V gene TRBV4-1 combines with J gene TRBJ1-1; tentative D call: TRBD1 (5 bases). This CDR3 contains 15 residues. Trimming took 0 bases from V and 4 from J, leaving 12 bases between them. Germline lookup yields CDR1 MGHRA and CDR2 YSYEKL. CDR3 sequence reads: CASSQDFRGRTEAFF. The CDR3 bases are TGCGCCAGCAGCCAAGATTTTAGGGGACGCACTGAAGCTTTCTTT.